This is a list of T cell receptor beta chains from one sample in a study of read filtering for tumor transcriptome and immune sequencing. TCRdb fed the reads into MiXCR, producing one record per CDR3 protein. The data hold tens of thousands of distinct CDR3 sequences, with over 9.5% observed a single time. The sequencing input was a population of CD138-negative cells sorted from bone marrow. These receptors originate from a donor at least 40 years old with multiple myeloma. Each CDR3 is given without its conserved first and last residue. For some rows the clone size is stated as once, few or many, or as a class when expanded; others skip it.

j_call | v_call | clone_size | cdr3_length | cdr3_aa
TRBJ2-1 | TRBV5-8 | many | 17 | ASSLRYARGLSSYNEQF
TRBJ2-7 | TRBV7-9 | many | 11 | ASSPPNLDEQY
TRBJ2-5 | TRBV7-9 | many | 11 | ASSLRDQETQY
TRBJ2-3 | TRBV28 | . | 13 | ASSWDSSSTDTRY
TRBJ2-5 | TRBV20-1 | many | 9 | SASLAETQY
TRBJ2-2 | TRBV9 | many | 13 | ASSVVGAATGELF
TRBJ2-7 | TRBV29-1 | many | 11 | SVEEGRSYEQY
TRBJ2-5 | TRBV7-9 | many | 11 | ASRWDLQETQY
TRBJ2-1 | TRBV7-8 | . | 12 | ASAGQGSYNEQF
TRBJ1-5 | TRBV12-5 | many | 13 | ASAHPGQGNQPQH
TRBJ2-1 | TRBV10-1 | few | 10 | ARSLSSDEQF
TRBJ1-1 | TRBV29-1 | many | 12 | SVGGQGADTEAF
TRBJ2-3 | TRBV7-6 | . | 14 | ASSLWPLTLLDTQY
TRBJ2-6 | TRBV19 | many | 11 | ASSISGANVLT
TRBJ2-1 | TRBV29-1 | many | 13 | SVNPVIAGGYEQF
TRBJ2-7 | TRBV10-1 | . | 12 | ASSESGESGEQY
TRBJ2-5 | TRBV20-1 | many | 9 | SARPEETQY
TRBJ1-1 | TRBV5-1 | many | 12 | ASSLGPVNTEAF
TRBJ2-1 | TRBV5-5 | many | 12 | ASTEDSKGNEQF
TRBJ1-2 | TRBV29-1 | many | 11 | SAGTAINYGYT
TRBJ2-6 | TRBV7-9 | . | 11 | ASSLPGANVLT
TRBJ2-1 | TRBV20-1 | many | 12 | SAGRDRGYNEQF
TRBJ2-7 | TRBV23-1 | . | 13 | ASSHRTGTCYEQY
TRBJ1-5 | TRBV6-2/TRBV6-3 | many | 12 | ASRGGGSNQPQH
TRBJ2-7 | TRBV20-1 | . | 10 | SASPAGGNRY
TRBJ1-1 | TRBV4-2 | many | 12 | ASSHGTGNTEAF
TRBJ2-2 | TRBV2 | many | 13 | AYSSGGTSTGELF